The source of this TCR beta chain is a study of blood T cell repertoires in COVID-19. Clones were read by immunoSEQ multiplex PCR, and TCRdb kept only the in-frame ones, dropping some. The profile shows a few hundred thousand clones, roughly 85% of them singletons. The CDR3 has 18 amino acids. The V gene end was trimmed by 2 bases and the J gene end by 0 bases; junction bases not matched to a gene: 8. From germline, CDR1 is SGHTA and CDR2 FQGNSA. This clonotype was obtained from a woman between 18 and 29 years old with acute or convalescent COVID-19. The V gene is TRBV7-2, the J gene TRBJ2-7; 12 positions match TRBD2. The sample comprised peripheral blood. CDR3 amino acids: CASSLFTSGGSNSYEQYF. The CDR3 bases are TGTGCCAGCAGCTTATTTACTAGCGGGGGGTCCAACTCCTACGAGCAGTACTTC.